Described below is a single T cell receptor (beta chain) sequence and its context. Original processing methods: Amplification with reference gene primers provided the estimates of nucleated cell counts. Using immunoSEQ multiplex PCR, the repertoire was profiled, and TCRdb retains in-frame clones only, with some absent. V, J and clone size are those of that table, while D and trimming were read from the DNA. The sample consists of 150,000 to 200,000 clones, about nine tenths of them appearing once. Trimming cost V 1 base and J 8 bases; bases outside gene matches: 4. Germline V gives CDR1 LNHNV, CDR2 YYDKDF (reference sequence). This CDR3 contains 15 residues. The data stem from a study of blood T cell repertoires in COVID-19.

The chain combines TRBV15 with TRBJ1-6, with 8 positions matching TRBD1. The sequenced material came from peripheral blood. The clonotype originates from a man aged 45 to 65 with acute or convalescent COVID-19. The CDR3 bases are TGTGCCACCAGCAGAGCAGGGGGCTTGGATTCACCCCTCCACTTT. This gives the protein CATSRAGGLDSPLHF.